This T cell receptor (beta chain) was captured in a study of T cell responses to AZD1222 COVID-19 vaccine. Findings and limits, study-wide: Among vaccine-associated CD4 TCRs, coverage spanned spike, with dominance at 160-218 and 743-854.

Note on this clone: Its antigen is not identified.

The germline V gene has CDR1 SGHTA and CDR2 FQGNSA. This CDR3 contains 13 residues. Trimming took 3 bases from V and 2 from J, leaving 7 bases between them. TCRdb keeps only in-frame clones here, not all; method: immunoSEQ multiplex PCR. The data hold 180,000 or so clones, with approximately 91% observed a single time. This rearrangement joins TRBV7-2 to TRBJ1-1; D call uncertain. The receptor comes from an adult in good health. Specimen: peripheral blood, collected on day 0 of AZD1222 vaccination. The CDR3 bases are TGTGCCAGCAGCTTGGTGGTCAACACTGAAGCTTTCTTT. Its protein product is CASSLVVNTEAFF.